This T cell receptor (beta chain) was profiled in a study of cytomegalovirus exposure and HLA in healthy donors. Whole-study findings and limits: An analysis that was carried out later associated 16,951 TCR beta sequences with HLA alleles at 0.05 false discovery rate. Some V segments (TRBV6-2 and TRBV6-3 among them) were excluded as indistinguishable. The HLA-A and HLA-B alleles of most subjects were reportedly predicted accurately from TCR beta sequences.

About this clone itself: Its antigen is as yet unknown.

The germline V gene has CDR1 SGHNT and CDR2 YYREEE (reference sequence). Trimming cost V 0 bases and J 7 bases, with 14 bases left between them. There are 15 residues in the CDR3. Amplification used 60 Vbeta primers and 13 Jbeta primers. Libraries were prepared by immunoSEQ multiplex PCR; TCRdb keeps only in-frame clonotypes and omits some of them. The record lists approximately 110,000 clones, of which the ten most abundant hold around 2.4%. The chain uses TRBV5-4 and TRBJ2-1, with D perhaps matching TRBD2 (5 bases). This TCR was sampled from a man aged 40-55 years in good health and CMV-seronegative. Specimen: PBMCs. The CDR3 reads CASSLVMGEGNEQFF. CDR3 DNA: TGTGCCAGCAGCTTGGTTATGGGAGAGGGAAATGAGCAGTTCTTC.